The 19 T cell receptor beta chains presented below share a single source sample, sequenced in a study of CD8 T cells in Susac syndrome (dated by TCRdb to about 2019). The library was prepared using the immunoSEQ multiplex PCR assay. RNA was extracted using the RNeasy kit, and roughly 0.5 to 1 microgram was reverse transcribed with random hexamers. TCRdb cleaned the public reads at Q25 with fastp, built clones with MiXCR and kept in-frame beta chains. All rows with the same CDR3 protein become a single entry with the most common DNA and genes. This sample lists 200,000 to 250,000 distinct CDR3 sequences; 95% were detected once. Of the sample, 0.075% to 0.095% falls within the top ten clones. Sequenced sample: CD4+ T cells from PBMCs. The receptors were gathered from a human donor with multiple sclerosis.

V gene TRBV25-1 combines with J gene TRBJ1-1; no definite D call. Trimming shortened V by 6 bases and J by 0 bases, and 11 bases separated the two germline ends. CDR1 is MGHDK, CDR2 SYGVNS, per germline. CDR3 length: 14 residues. CDR3 region: CASRRDTMNTEAFF. CDR3 bases: TGTGCCAGCAGAAGAGACACCATGAACACTGAAGCTTTCTTT.

J is TRBJ2-7 and V is TRBV20-1; 7 nucleotides line up with TRBD1. V was clipped by 1 base and J by 3 bases; unmatched bases: 12. The CDR3 runs 16 residues. CDR1 is DFQATT and CDR2 is SNEGSKA in the germline V gene (reference sequence). The CDR3 nucleotides are TGCAGTGCTAGAGGCACTCTTATACAGGGGATCTACGAGCAGTACTTC. Protein product: CSARGTLIQGIYEQYF.

The chain recombines TRBV25-1 with TRBJ2-7; D gene unclear. The germline CDR1 and CDR2 sequences are MGHDK and SYGVNS. Trimming stripped 4 bases from V and 7 bases from J, with 20 bases between. CDR3 length equals 15 residues. The CDR3 loop reads CASSGTGSRLSEQYF. The CDR3 bases are TGTGCCAGCAGTGGTACTGGATCCCGCCTGAGTGAGCAGTACTTC.

About this clonotype itself: The junction departs from the called germline gene at one end, perhaps through a read error. The V gene is TRBV24-1, the J gene TRBJ2-1; TRBD2 aligns across 9 bases. Germline CDR1 KGHDR, CDR2 SFDVKD. This CDR3 has 16 residues. This chain's CDR3 is CATSDPGSGSLNEQLF. The CDR3 DNA is TGTGCCACCAGTGATCCAGGTAGCGGGAGCCTGAATGAGCAGCTCTTC.

The chain's CDR3 is CASSPYGEQETQYF. The CDR3 coding sequence is TGTGCCAGCAGTCCCTACGGAGAACAAGAGACCCAGTACTTC. The V gene is TRBV12-3 or TRBV12-4, the J gene TRBJ2-5, with D hard to call. Trimming left V 5 bases short and J 2 bases short, with 12 bases between. This CDR3 spans 14 amino acids.

V is TRBV29-1 and J is TRBJ2-2, with D tentatively TRBD2 (6 bases). This CDR3 comprises 15 residues. Germline CDR1 is SQVTM and CDR2 is ANQGSEA. V was clipped by 4 bases and J by 6 bases, with 18 bases between them. Here the CDR3 reads CSVGTSGGVPGELFF. CDR3 in DNA: TGCAGCGTTGGGACGTCCGGCGGGGTACCCGGGGAGCTGTTTTTT.

The DNA for the CDR3 is TGCAGCGTTGCCGGGCGGGATAGGCAGGGTAATGGCTACACCTTC. It codes for CSVAGRDRQGNGYTF. The chain has TRBV29-1 and TRBJ1-2; tentative D call: TRBD1 (5 bases). CDR3 size: 15 residues. Per germline, CDR1 SQVTM and CDR2 ANQGSEA. V was trimmed by 4 bases and J by 6 bases, leaving 21 bases between them.

The chain is built from TRBV12-3 or TRBV12-4 and TRBJ1-2, with unresolved D. This CDR3 comprises 13 residues. V lost 3 bases and J 5 bases, leaving 10 bases between the germline ends. The DNA of the CDR3 is TGTGCCAGCAGTTTCCCCCCCGAATATGGCTACACCTTC. Protein: CASSFPPEYGYTF.

The rearrangement uses TRBV9 and TRBJ1-5; D not certain. This CDR3 is built from 13 residues. Germline V gene lookup returns CDR1 SGDLS and CDR2 YYNGEE. Trimming removed 7 bases at V and 1 base at J, with 9 bases between. CDR3 DNA sequence: TGTGCCAGCGGAGGATTGAGCAATCAGCCCCAGCATTTT. Encoded protein: CASGGLSNQPQHF.

This chain uses TRBV5-1 with TRBJ1-6; no firm D call. There are 15 residues in the CDR3. Germline V gene lookup returns CDR1 SGHRS and CDR2 YFSETQ. Trimming cost V 0 bases and J 7 bases, with 11 bases left between them. CDR3 residues: CASSLAAIPNSPLHF. The CDR3 DNA follows: TGCGCCAGCAGCTTGGCCGCGATTCCGAATTCACCCCTCCACTTT.

CDR3 in amino acids: CSAREGWGNEQFF. CDR3 in DNA: TGCAGTGCTAGAGAAGGTTGGGGCAATGAGCAGTTCTTC. The J gene is TRBJ2-1, the V gene TRBV20-1; no firm D call. Germline loops: CDR1 DFQATT, CDR2 SNEGSKA (reference sequence). The germline V and J ends were trimmed by 0 bases and 6 bases, with 9 bases remaining between them. This CDR3 comprises 13 residues.

This chain joins TRBV20-1 and TRBJ2-1, with TRBD1 matching 10 bases. The J segment lost 8 bases and the V segment lost 7 bases, leaving 8 bases of the junction unmatched. The CDR3 is 13 residues long. Looked up from germline, CDR1 is DFQATT and CDR2 is SNEGSKA (reference sequence). DNA for the CDR3: TGCAGTGTTCGACAGACAGGGGGCTATGAGCAGTTCTTC. This codes for CSVRQTGGYEQFF.

The chain links TRBV20-1 to TRBJ2-3; 12 bases align to TRBD2. The CDR3 length is 18 residues. The V segment lost 1 base and the J segment 4 bases; nucleotides outside the gene matches: 12. CDR1 DFQATT and CDR2 SNEGSKA come from the germline V gene (reference sequence). The CDR3 loop is CSARVSWLASGGADTQYF. CDR3 coding DNA: TGCAGTGCTAGAGTATCTTGGTTGGCTAGCGGGGGGGCAGATACGCAGTATTTT.

The chain employs TRBV6-5 and TRBJ2-5; D ambiguous. The CDR3 loop spans 13 amino acids. V gave up 6 bases and J gave up 5 bases, with 13 bases separating them. Germline CDR1 and CDR2: MNHEY and SVGAGI. The CDR3 sequence: CASRQPGAETQYF. In DNA form, the CDR3 reads TGTGCCAGCAGACAGCCCGGTGCGGAGACCCAGTACTTC.

The CDR3 DNA is TGTGCCAGCAGCTTATTCACCATGAACACTGAAGCTTTCTTT. Its translation: CASSLFTMNTEAFF. The rearrangement links TRBV7-2 to TRBJ1-1; D ambiguous. The germline V gene has CDR1 SGHTA and CDR2 FQGNSA. Trimming cost V 2 bases and J 0 bases, with 7 bases left between them. CDR3 length equals 14 residues.

The gene calls are TRBV30 and TRBJ2-5, with D perhaps given as TRBD1 or TRBD2 (5 bases each). The length of the CDR3 is 13 residues. In germline, CDR1 is GTSNPN, CDR2 SVGIG (reference sequence). The ends were cut back, 3 bases at V and 4 bases at J, with 12 bases in the middle. The CDR3 DNA is TGTGCCTGGAGCGGGACGGTTGGAGAGACCCAGTACTTC. This gives the protein CAWSGTVGETQYF.

For this clonotype: Germline and junction disagree at one end, which may indicate a read error. CDR3 sequence reads: CASSTALGQDNYGYTF. In nucleotides, the CDR3 is TGTGCCAGCAGCACTGCCCTGGGACAGGATAACTACGGCTACACCTTC. This chain connects TRBV5-4 to TRBJ1-2; TRBD1 matches at 8 bases. The CDR3 loop spans 16 amino acids. Germline CDR1 reads SGHNT; CDR2 reads YYREEE (reference sequence).

This CDR3 reads CASSLRSGLQFF. CDR3 nucleotide sequence: TGTGCCAGCAGTTTAAGATCGGGACTACAGTTCTTC. This sequence joins TRBV28 and TRBJ2-1, with 7 bases fitting TRBD2. Per the germline V gene, CDR1 is MDHEN and CDR2 is SYDVKM. Trimming took 2 bases from V and 13 from J; bases not matched to a gene: 5. This CDR3 is 12 amino acids long.

The genes are TRBV7-9 and TRBJ1-1, with 9 bases matching TRBD1. The CDR3 extends over 16 amino acids. The V segment lost 5 bases and the J segment 8 bases; nucleotides outside the gene matches: 15. Per germline, CDR1 SEHNR and CDR2 FQNEAQ (reference sequence). DNA of the CDR3: TGTGCCAGCAGCCGACTCAAGCCGGGACAGGGCCTAGAAGCTTTCTTT. Its translation: CASSRLKPGQGLEAFF.